The 31 T cell receptor beta chains below all came from one sample that was sequenced in a study. TCRdb itself ran the 5' RACE reads through MiXCR, one entry per CDR3 protein. This sample has about 32,000 distinct CDR3 sequences, with around 27% found just once. Cells sorted as Tregs were CD4+, CD25+ and CD127-/low. Sequenced: tumor-infiltrating Tregs sorted from the breast tumor. The receptor source for this set is a female donor with breast cancer.

This clonotype came up many times. V and J are TRBV6-5 and TRBJ2-3; D possibly uses TRBD1 or TRBD2 (5 bases each). Trimming removed 6 bases from V and 0 bases from J, with 13 bases in between. The CDR3 has 15 residues. Germline V CDR1 and CDR2: MNHEY, SVGAGI. The CDR3 DNA follows: TGTGCCAGCAGGCTCGGGGCAACTAGCACAGATACGCAGTATTTT. Encoded protein: CASRLGATSTDTQYF.

This clonotype is judged medium-sized. The V gene is TRBV2, the J gene TRBJ1-5; 8 nucleotides agree with TRBD1. Germline V gene sequence: CDR1 SNHLY, CDR2 FYNNEI. The CDR3 covers 15 residues. V lost 6 bases to trimming and J lost 3 bases; unmatched junction nucleotides: 7. For the CDR3, the DNA is TGTGCCAGCAGAGGACAGGGCGGGACCAATCAGCCCCAGCATTTT. This encodes CASRGQGGTNQPQHF.

This clonotype has at least ten counts. V gene TRBV6-5 combines with J gene TRBJ2-7; D not certain. Germline loops: CDR1 MNHEY, CDR2 SVGAGI. The ends were cut back, 0 bases at V and 9 bases at J, with 12 bases in the middle. The CDR3 runs 13 residues. The CDR3 nucleotides read TGTGCCAGCAGTTACTCTATAGGTACGGGGCAGTACTTC. Its protein product is CASSYSIGTGQYF.

Concerning this clonotype: The junction shows a germline mismatch at one end, possibly a read error. J is TRBJ1-3 and V is TRBV6-6, with no clear D. CDR1 is MNHNY, CDR2 SVGAGI, per germline (reference sequence). CDR3 length: 14 residues. This chain's CDR3 is CASSYILPTNTLYF. The CDR3 nucleotides are TGTGCCAGCAGTTACATCCTCCCGACAAACACCTTATATTTT.

Many counts were recorded for this clonotype. This chain uses TRBV5-1 with TRBJ2-7; 9 nucleotides align to TRBD1. This CDR3 contains 15 residues. After removal of 4 bases from V and 4 bases from J, the junction contained 9 bases not matched to a gene. The germline V gene encodes CDR1 SGHRS and CDR2 YFSETQ. Written as DNA, the CDR3 is TGCGCCAGCAGCGCAATGACAGGGGGGGCGTACGAGCAGTACTTC. Translating gives CASSAMTGGAYEQYF.

The V and J genes are TRBV6-5 and TRBJ2-1; D is unclear. V lost 0 bases and J lost 0, with 12 bases in between. CDR1 and CDR2 from the germline V gene are MNHEY and SVGAGI. CDR3 size: 17 residues. In DNA form, the CDR3 reads TGTGCCAGCAGTTACTCGATAGGGTATAGCTCCTACAATGAGCAGTTCTTC. This codes for CASSYSIGYSSYNEQFF.

This clonotype was seen a handful of times. It may be a read error: a sequence one base away is much more abundant. CDR3 bases: TGTGCCAGCAGTGAACAGGGGATTGGGAGCGATCAGCCCCAGCATTTT. It is translated as CASSEQGIGSDQPQHF. The chain carries TRBV6-1 and TRBJ1-5; tentative D call: TRBD1 (6 bases). Germline CDR1 and CDR2: MNHNS and SASEGT. V was trimmed by 2 bases and J by 5 bases, leaving 16 bases between them. The CDR3 contains 16 residues.

This clonotype occurred many times. One end of the junction varies from germline; a read error may be responsible. This chain uses TRBV5-1 with TRBJ1-1, with D unclear. CDR1 and CDR2 from the germline V gene are SGHRS and YFSETQ. The CDR3 length is 16 residues. The CDR3 sequence is CASSLGSRQTGTEAFF. CDR3 nucleotide sequence: TGCGCCAGCAGTTTGGGGTCCCGGCAGACCGGTACTGAAGCTTTCTTT. Variable domain in full (rest from reference TRBV5-1 and TRBJ1-1): KAGVTQTPRYLIKTRGQQVTLSCSPISGHRSVSWYQQTPGQGLQFLFEYFSETQRNKGNFPGRFSGRQFSNSRSEMNVSTLELGDSALYLCASSLGSRQTGTEAFFGQGTRLTVV.

This clonotype was observed a few times. The chain links TRBV7-9 to TRBJ2-1; possibly TRBD1 for D (6 bases). This CDR3 contains 13 residues. The V end lost 10 bases, the J end lost 7 bases, and 17 bases lay between the germline ends. Germline V gene lookup returns CDR1 SEHNR and CDR2 FQNEAQ (reference sequence). CDR3: CAIPIGTRNEQFF. CDR3 DNA: TGTGCCATCCCGATAGGGACACGGAATGAGCAGTTCTTC. Full variable domain (remainder filled in from reference TRBV7-9 and TRBJ2-1): DTGVSQNPRHKITKRGQNVTFRCDPISEHNRLYWYRQTLGQGPEFLTYFQNEAQLEKSRLLSDRFSAERPKGSFSTLEIQRTEQGDSAMYLCAIPIGTRNEQFFGPGTRLTVL.

This clonotype was picked up a small number of times. V usage is TRBV11-2 and J usage is TRBJ2-1; possible D gene TRBD2, 7 bases. The CDR3 covers 13 residues. Trimming cost V 5 bases and J 10 bases, with 15 bases left between them. Germline lookup yields CDR1 SGHAT and CDR2 FQNNGV. The CDR3 spells CASSPFGGGEQFF. The CDR3 DNA sequence: TGTGCCAGCAGCCCCTTTGGGGGGGGCGAGCAGTTCTTC.

This clonotype occurred a few times. J is TRBJ2-7 and V is TRBV19; 10 positions match TRBD2. Germline-derived CDR1 and CDR2 are LNHDA and SQIVND (reference sequence). The junction had 11 bases not matched to a gene; V was cut back by 3 bases and J by 6 bases. The CDR3 loop spans 16 amino acids. The CDR3 here is CASSIDPGTSALEQYF. CDR3 nucleotides: TGTGCCAGTAGTATTGATCCCGGGACTAGCGCTCTCGAGCAGTACTTC. The full variable domain, with the rest looked up from reference TRBV19 and TRBJ2-7, is DGGITQSPKYLFRKEGQNVTLSCEQNLNHDAMYWYRQDPGQGLRLIYYSQIVNDFQKGDIAEGYSVSREKKESFPLTVTSAQKNPTAFYLCASSIDPGTSALEQYFGPGTRLTVT.

In this sample, this clonotype turned up many times. The chain joins TRBV15 to TRBJ2-3; D is unresolved. Trimming removed 0 bases from V and 3 bases from J, with 4 bases in between. Germline V CDR1 and CDR2: LNHNV, YYDKDF (reference sequence). The CDR3 length is 13 residues. The CDR3 is CATSRERTDTQYF. Here the CDR3 DNA reads TGTGCCACCAGCAGAGAGAGGACAGATACGCAGTATTTT. Combining the CDR3 with reference TRBV15 and TRBJ2-3 gives the whole variable domain DAMVIQNPRYQVTQFGKPVTLSCSQTLNHNVMYWYQQKSSQAPKLLFHYYDKDFNNEADTPDNFQSRRPNTSFCFLDIRSPGLGDTAMYLCATSRERTDTQYFGPGTRLTVL.

The chain combines TRBV5-1 with TRBJ1-1; D unresolved. The CDR3 loop spans 12 amino acids. Trimming took off 5 bases at V and 5 bases at J, with 10 bases between the two ends. Germline lookup yields CDR1 SGHRS and CDR2 YFSETQ. The DNA for the CDR3 is TGCGCCAGCAGGGGTTCGGATACTGAAGCTTTCTTT. This translates into CASRGSDTEAFF.

This clonotype was picked up many times. The V call is TRBV3-1, the J call TRBJ2-7; D may be TRBD1 or TRBD2 (5 bases each). The CDR3 length is 14 residues. CDR1 and CDR2 from the germline V gene are LGHDT and YNNKEL (reference sequence). Deletions cut 4 bases from V and 3 bases from J, with 13 bases between. CDR3 nucleotides: TGTGCCAGCAGCCCGAAAGGGGACCGCTACGAGCAGTACTTC. Translated: CASSPKGDRYEQYF.

This clonotype appeared many times. The V call is TRBV20-1, the J call TRBJ1-2; possible D gene TRBD1, 5 bases. The V end was cut by 6 bases, the J end by 1 base, with 15 bases between. The germline CDR1 and CDR2 sequences are DFQATT and SNEGSKA (reference sequence). The CDR3 runs 14 residues. DNA of the CDR3: TGCAGTGCGGGGGGGGGAGGGAGTAACTATGGCTACACCTTC. Its translation is CSAGGGGSNYGYTF.

V is TRBV6-5 and J is TRBJ1-1; unclear D gene. Germline V gene lookup returns CDR1 MNHEY and CDR2 SVGAGI. This CDR3 contains 14 residues. The ends were cut back, 2 bases at V and 1 base at J, with 8 bases in the middle. The CDR3 DNA follows: TGTGCCAGCAGTTACGATCGGAAGAACACTGAAGCTTTCTTT. Translation gives CASSYDRKNTEAFF.

The sample holds many counts of this clonotype. V usage is TRBV5-1 and J usage is TRBJ1-3; D is undetermined. The CDR3 sequence is 13 residues long. V was shortened by 2 bases and J by 0 bases, with 3 bases between the two germline ends. Germline V lookup: CDR1 SGHRS, CDR2 YFSETQ. CDR3 amino acids: CASSFSSGNTIYF. CDR3 coding DNA: TGCGCCAGCAGCTTCTCCTCTGGAAACACCATATATTTT.

This clonotype was detected a few times. CDR3 in amino acids: CASSQGTRAREMYGANVLTF. The CDR3 bases are TGTGCCAGCAGCCAAGGGACAAGGGCCCGGGAGATGTATGGGGCCAACGTCCTGACTTTC. The chain joins TRBV5-6 to TRBJ2-6; D possibly matches TRBD1 or TRBD2 (6 bases each). V lost 4 bases and J 3 bases, leaving 26 bases between the germline ends. The CDR3 extends over 20 amino acids. CDR1 and CDR2 from the germline V gene are SGHDT and YYEEEE.

This clonotype has just a few counts. The rearrangement joins TRBV6-5 to TRBJ1-6; 9 nucleotides align to TRBD1. The CDR3 has 15 amino acids. Unmatched junction bases numbered 8, after V lost 5 bases and J lost 9 bases. Germline-derived CDR1 and CDR2 are MNHEY and SVGAGI. CDR3 coding DNA: TGTGCCAGCAGTAAGGACAGGGGCGGTTTTTCACCCCTCCACTTT. Amino acids: CASSKDRGGFSPLHF.

This clonotype was seen more than once but under ten times. This sequence joins TRBV12-3 or TRBV12-4 and TRBJ2-2, with D hard to call. The CDR3 extends over 12 amino acids. The V end lost 5 bases, the J end lost 4 bases, and 5 bases lay between the germline ends. This CDR3 is CASSPTTGELFF. CDR3 sequence (DNA): TGTGCCAGCAGTCCTACCACCGGGGAGCTGTTTTTT.

This clonotype is classed as medium-sized. V is TRBV20-1 and J is TRBJ2-1; 10 nucleotides align to TRBD2. J was trimmed by 8 bases and V by 3 bases; bases with no gene match: 10. The CDR3 extends over 15 amino acids. The germline V gene encodes CDR1 DFQATT and CDR2 SNEGSKA (reference sequence). CDR3 sequence (DNA): TGCAGTGCTAGTAGTATAGCGGGAGGCTTCGATGAGCAGTTCTTC. Translated, it gives CSASSIAGGFDEQFF.

This clonotype was recorded at least ten times. The gene calls are TRBV29-1 and TRBJ2-7; no firm D call. Germline CDR1 SQVTM, CDR2 ANQGSEA. The V and J ends lost 0 bases and 0 bases respectively, with 12 bases between them. This CDR3 is built from 15 residues. The CDR3 region has the DNA TGCAGCGTTGAAGATCCCAGGATCAGCTCCTACGAGCAGTACTTC. This gives the protein CSVEDPRISSYEQYF.

Of note for this clonotype: The junction shows a germline mismatch at one end, possibly a read error. This chain links TRBV5-5 with TRBJ1-1; D may be TRBD1 (5 bases). The CDR3 has 14 residues. Germline assignment: CDR1 SGHKS and CDR2 YYEKEE (reference sequence). CDR3 sequence: CVSSYGGTGTEAFF. The DNA of the CDR3 is TGTGTCAGCAGCTACGGCGGGACTGGCACTGAAGCTTTCTTT.

This clonotype was seen many times. The gene calls are TRBV28 and TRBJ1-6, with 10 bases that match TRBD1. With V trimmed by 7 bases and J by 10 bases, 7 bases remained unmatched. This CDR3 has 14 residues. Germline CDR1 MDHEN, CDR2 SYDVKM. CDR3 region: CASTSGTGVSPLHF. DNA for the CDR3: TGTGCCAGCACGTCCGGGACAGGGGTCTCACCCCTCCACTTT.

The sample holds many counts of this clonotype. The chain carries TRBV11-3 and TRBJ2-1, with D perhaps assigned TRBD1 or TRBD2 (5 bases each). The germline V and J ends were trimmed by 3 bases and 8 bases, with 11 bases remaining between them. This CDR3 spans 13 amino acids. The germline V gene has CDR1 SGHNT and CDR2 YENEEA. CDR3 nucleotide sequence: TGTGCCAGCAGCTTGATAGGGACGGATGAGCAGTTCTTC. This codes for CASSLIGTDEQFF.

The rearrangement links TRBV6-5 to TRBJ1-3; D is unresolved. CDR3 length: 13 amino acids. The V gene's germline CDR1 is MNHEY and CDR2 SVGAGI. Trimming removed 10 bases at V and 3 bases at J, with 13 bases between. CDR3 sequence reads: CATNEGRGNTIYF. The CDR3 DNA reads TGTGCCACTAACGAAGGGCGTGGAAACACCATATATTTT.

The CDR3 here is CASSSEETQYF. The CDR3 nucleotides are TGTGCCAGCAGTTCCGAGGAGACCCAGTACTTC. This chain joins TRBV6-2 or TRBV6-3 and TRBJ2-5, with unresolved D. CDR3 length equals 11 residues. Trimming shortened V by 4 bases and J by 5 bases, and 5 bases separated the two germline ends. The germline V gene encodes CDR1 MNHEY and CDR2 SVGEGT.

This chain connects TRBV6-1 to TRBJ2-7; 9 nucleotides match TRBD2. The CDR3 length is 13 residues. Germline CDR1 MNHNS, CDR2 SASEGT. The junction had 6 bases not matched to a gene; V was cut back by 9 bases and J by 3 bases. The CDR3 DNA sequence: TGTGCCAGTTCCCAGCGGGAGGTCTACGAGCAGTACTTC. It codes for CASSQREVYEQYF.

This clonotype is classed as medium-sized. V gene TRBV20-1 combines with J gene TRBJ2-1; D possibly corresponds to TRBD2 (6 bases). V dropped 6 bases and J dropped 3 bases, with 12 bases sitting between them. The CDR3 has 13 amino acids. Germline lookup yields CDR1 DFQATT and CDR2 SNEGSKA (reference sequence). The CDR3 DNA follows: TGCAGTGCGCCGGGACTCGTCTACAATGAGCAGTTCTTC. It specifies CSAPGLVYNEQFF.

This clonotype was picked up many times. This sequence joins TRBV20-1 and TRBJ2-1, with D unresolved. Trimming removed 3 bases at V and 6 bases at J, with 12 bases between. In germline, CDR1 is DFQATT, CDR2 SNEGSKA (reference sequence). The CDR3 totals 13 residues. CDR3 region: CSASPSSPNEQFF. In DNA form, the CDR3 reads TGCAGTGCTAGTCCCTCAAGCCCCAATGAGCAGTTCTTC.

This clonotype was recorded once. The chain combines TRBV2 with TRBJ2-5, with D unresolved. Trimming took 6 bases from V and 3 from J, leaving 14 bases between them. This CDR3 is 14 amino acids long. Germline V gene lookup returns CDR1 SNHLY and CDR2 FYNNEI. Here the CDR3 reads CASRSTLSEETQYF. Here the CDR3 DNA reads TGTGCCAGCAGGTCTACCTTGAGTGAAGAGACCCAGTACTTC.